Below are 30 T cell receptor beta chains sequenced from a single sample in a study of T cell changes during pregnancy in multiple sclerosis. Only in-frame clones appear in the TCRdb table, and some are missing; sequencing was by immunoSEQ multiplex PCR. The table lists about 69,000 clones, about 91% of them singletons, with roughly 0.3% in the top ten. The sample was CD4+ T cells from peripheral blood mononuclear cells, taken in the third trimester of pregnancy. The receptor source for this set is a female donor in good health, enrolled as a control in a pregnancy study.

V and J are TRBV19 and TRBJ1-5; weak D call: TRBD1 (6 bases). CDR3 length equals 19 residues. The V gene lost 1 base and the J gene lost 0 bases, with 19 bases spanning the gap. CDR1 is LNHDA and CDR2 is SQIVND in the germline V gene (reference sequence). The DNA of the CDR3 is TGTGCCAGTAGTATAGGTCAGGGGACATGGGGATATAGCAATCAGCCCCAGCATTTT. As protein: CASSIGQGTWGYSNQPQHF.

V and J are TRBV14 and TRBJ2-1; 10 bases fit TRBD2. Per germline, CDR1 SGHDN and CDR2 FVKESK. The CDR3 length is 16 residues. With V trimmed by 1 base and J by 7 bases, 7 bases remained unmatched. CDR3 DNA sequence: TGTGCCAGCAGCCAAGGGATAGCGGGGGGACTGAATGAGCAGTTCTTC. Its translation: CASSQGIAGGLNEQFF.

The chain uses TRBV19 and TRBJ1-2, with 12 bases aligning to TRBD1. CDR1 and CDR2 (germline): LNHDA, SQIVND (reference sequence). The V segment lost 7 bases and the J segment 2 bases; nucleotides outside the gene matches: 11. The CDR3 covers 17 residues. CDR3 in amino acids: CASTHQGQGAQNYGYTF. CDR3 bases: TGTGCCAGTACCCACCAGGGACAGGGGGCGCAGAACTATGGCTACACCTTC.

V and J are TRBV7-2 and TRBJ1-5; maybe TRBD1 (5 bases). Germline loops: CDR1 SGHTA, CDR2 FQGNSA. This CDR3 is 13 amino acids long. Trimming cost V 6 bases and J 2 bases, with 8 bases left between them. The CDR3 sequence is CASRGLGNQPQHF. The DNA for the CDR3 is TGTGCCAGCAGGGGGCTTGGCAATCAGCCCCAGCATTTT.

As for this clone: Germline and junction disagree at one end, which may indicate a read error. V usage is TRBV7-7 and J usage is TRBJ2-5; TRBD2 matches 9 bases. Per the germline V gene, CDR1 is SSHAT and CDR2 is FNYEAQ (reference sequence). CDR3 size: 15 residues. CDR3 DNA sequence: TGTGCTAGCAGCTCGTTTGGCGGGGGGGGAGAGACCCAGTACTTC. Residues: CASSSFGGGGETQYF. The full variable domain, its missing parts supplied by reference TRBV7-7 and TRBJ2-5, is GAGVSQSPRYKVTKRGQDVTLRCDPISSHATLYWYQQALGQGPEFLTYFNYEAQPDKSGLPSDRFSAERPEGSISTLTIQRTEQRDSAMYRCASSSFGGGGETQYFGPGTRLLVL.

This clone showed up just once. CDR3: CASSRDSRNEQFF. The CDR3 DNA reads TGCGCCAGCAGCCGGGACAGCCGCAATGAGCAGTTCTTC. The chain links TRBV5-1 to TRBJ2-1; 7 nucleotides line up with TRBD1. Per germline, CDR1 SGHRS and CDR2 YFSETQ. The length of the CDR3 is 13 residues. Trimming removed 4 bases from V and 6 bases from J; junction bases left unmatched: 4. Filled out from reference TRBV5-1 and TRBJ2-1, the complete variable domain reads KAGVTQTPRYLIKTRGQQVTLSCSPISGHRSVSWYQQTPGQGLQFLFEYFSETQRNKGNFPGRFSGRQFSNSRSEMNVSTLELGDSALYLCASSRDSRNEQFFGPGTRLTVL.

The chain combines TRBV29-1 with TRBJ1-2, with D unresolved. CDR3 length equals 12 residues. The germline gives CDR1 SQVTM, CDR2 ANQGSEA. The ends were cut back, 3 bases at V and 10 bases at J, with 15 bases in the middle. The CDR3 region is CSVEGQRGLYTF. The CDR3 nucleotides read TGCAGCGTTGAGGGCCAGCGGGGTCTCTACACCTTC.

The chain has TRBV5-6 and TRBJ2-3; TRBD2 matches at 14 bases. The CDR3 covers 17 residues. Germline V gene data show CDR1 as SGHDT and CDR2 as YYEEEE. J gave up 3 bases and V 1 base, and 4 bases lay outside the gene matches. The CDR3 nucleotides are TGTGCCAGCAGCTTGATGACTAGCGGGGGGGCAACAGATACGCAGTATTTT. It translates to CASSLMTSGGATDTQYF.

The chain recombines TRBV5-1 with TRBJ2-6; 8 nucleotides align to TRBD2. The germline gives CDR1 SGHRS, CDR2 YFSETQ. V trimming: 6 bases; J trimming: 0 bases; junction bases outside the gene matches: 14. This CDR3 comprises 19 residues. CDR3 loop: CASTPGRVTSYSGANVLTF. The CDR3 DNA follows: TGCGCCAGCACCCCCGGGAGGGTTACATCCTACTCTGGGGCCAACGTCCTGACTTTC.

In DNA form, the CDR3 reads TGCGCCAGCAGCTCCGCCGACAGGGCAAATGGCTACACCTTC. It specifies CASSSADRANGYTF. The chain employs TRBV5-1 and TRBJ1-2; 7 nucleotides agree with TRBD1. Losses at the gene ends were 3 bases for V and 6 bases for J; bases not matched to a gene: 8. CDR3 length: 14 residues. Per germline, CDR1 SGHRS and CDR2 YFSETQ.

The J gene is TRBJ2-7, the V gene TRBV28; perhaps TRBD1 as D (5 bases). V lost 9 bases and J lost 4, with 13 bases in between. CDR3 length equals 12 residues. CDR1 and CDR2 from the germline V gene are MDHEN and SYDVKM. CDR3 bases: TGTGCCAGTTCCTCCGGACAATACGAGCAGTACTTC. It translates to CASSSGQYEQYF.

The chain couples TRBV12-5 to TRBJ2-7; D is ambiguous. V was clipped by 4 bases and J by 1 base, with 11 bases between them. The CDR3 has 14 residues. The germline V gene has CDR1 LGHNT and CDR2 FRNRAP. CDR3: CASGSPPRSYEQYF. The CDR3 DNA reads TGTGCTAGTGGTTCTCCCCCTCGGTCCTACGAGCAGTACTTC.

V is TRBV7-9 and J is TRBJ2-1, with 10 positions matching TRBD1. CDR1 SEHNR and CDR2 FQNEAQ come from the germline V gene (reference sequence). V lost 5 bases to trimming and J lost 3 bases; unmatched junction nucleotides: 4. This CDR3 has 15 residues. CDR3 nucleotide sequence: TGTGCCAGCAGCCAACGGACAGGGGGCTACAATGAGCAGTTCTTC. Its protein is CASSQRTGGYNEQFF.

The chain combines TRBV6-6 with TRBJ2-3; D not resolved. Germline lookup yields CDR1 MNHNY and CDR2 SVGAGI (reference sequence). This CDR3 is 13 amino acids long. Trimming stripped 4 bases from V and 8 bases from J, with 13 bases between. The CDR3 protein is CASSSQTSGTQYF. The CDR3 DNA reads TGTGCCAGCAGTTCCCAAACGTCGGGTACGCAGTATTTT.

The chain has TRBV7-9 and TRBJ1-6, with 8 bases that match TRBD1. Germline V gene lookup returns CDR1 SEHNR and CDR2 FQNEAQ (reference sequence). The CDR3 totals 15 residues. J was trimmed by 9 bases and V by 4 bases; bases with no gene match: 8. The CDR3 loop reads CASSSSDRVRSPLHF. The DNA for the CDR3 is TGTGCCAGCAGCTCTTCGGACAGGGTCCGTTCACCCCTCCACTTT.

V and J are TRBV9 and TRBJ2-3; 10 nucleotides agree with TRBD2. CDR1 SGDLS and CDR2 YYNGEE come from the germline V gene. Trimming cost V 0 bases and J 5 bases; bases outside gene matches: 6. CDR3 length: 16 residues. This chain's CDR3 is CASSVGLAGEVDTQYF. CDR3 in DNA: TGTGCCAGCAGCGTAGGGCTAGCGGGGGAGGTAGATACGCAGTATTTT.

The chain has TRBV6-6 and TRBJ1-5; 9 bases map to TRBD1. The CDR3 runs 14 residues. J lost 6 bases, V lost 2 bases, and 2 bases had no gene match. Germline CDR1 and CDR2: MNHNY and SVGAGI (reference sequence). For the CDR3, the DNA is TGTGCCAGCAGTTACGACAGGGGGGGTCAGCCCCAGCATTTT. It yields the protein CASSYDRGGQPQHF.

This clone appeared a single time. This chain joins TRBV5-1 and TRBJ1-4; D is possibly TRBD1 (5 bases). The CDR3 consists of 18 residues. Germline V CDR1 and CDR2: SGHRS, YFSETQ. V lost 3 bases, J lost 0 bases, and 18 bases lay in between. This chain's CDR3 is CASSSGVRLGATNEKLFF. The CDR3 DNA sequence: TGCGCCAGCAGCTCCGGGGTGAGACTAGGGGCAACTAATGAAAAACTGTTTTTT.

The gene calls are TRBV15 and TRBJ2-3, with 9 bases fitting TRBD2. V trimming: 0 bases; J trimming: 3 bases; junction bases outside the gene matches: 7. The CDR3 loop spans 17 amino acids. The germline V gene has CDR1 LNHNV and CDR2 YYDKDF (reference sequence). In DNA, the CDR3 is TGTGCCACCAGCAGAGATCGGCTAGCGGGGCTTACAGATACGCAGTATTTT. It encodes CATSRDRLAGLTDTQYF.

J is TRBJ1-1 and V is TRBV19; D may be TRBD1 (5 bases). Trimming took 5 bases from V and 1 from J, leaving 14 bases between them. The CDR3 is 15 residues long. Germline CDR1 is LNHDA and CDR2 is SQIVND (reference sequence). CDR3 in DNA: TGTGCCAGTAGTTTCATGACAGCCGCGAACACTGAAGCTTTCTTT. Protein sequence: CASSFMTAANTEAFF.

V is TRBV11-3 and J is TRBJ2-3, with D maybe TRBD2 (5 bases). CDR3 size: 15 residues. Trimming removed 2 bases from V and 2 bases from J, with 11 bases in between. Germline CDR1 SGHNT, CDR2 YENEEA. This CDR3 reads CASSLTPGNTDTQYF. The CDR3 coding sequence is TGTGCCAGCAGCTTAACCCCGGGGAACACAGATACGCAGTATTTT.

The V call is TRBV2, the J call TRBJ2-7, with a possible D match to TRBD2 (5 bases). Trimming left V 6 bases short and J 1 base short, with 16 bases between. The germline V gene encodes CDR1 SNHLY and CDR2 FYNNEI. CDR3 length: 15 residues. The DNA for the CDR3 is TGTGCCAGCAGGCAGTTAGGTAGCGTATCCTACGAGCAGTACTTC. Its translation is CASRQLGSVSYEQYF.

Only one count was recorded for this clone. The V and J genes are TRBV5-5 and TRBJ1-1; D is ambiguous. The CDR3 spans 14 residues. Germline V gene data show CDR1 as SGHKS and CDR2 as YYEKEE (reference sequence). V gave up 1 base and J gave up 0 bases, with 7 bases separating them. CDR3 sequence: CASSLTVMNTEAFF. The CDR3 nucleotides read TGTGCCAGCAGCTTGACAGTTATGAACACTGAAGCTTTCTTT.

CDR3 amino acids: CASSQNTGNTEAFF. In DNA, the CDR3 is TGCGCCAGCAGCCAAAATACAGGGAACACTGAAGCTTTCTTT. V and J are TRBV4-3 and TRBJ1-1; D is perhaps TRBD1 (5 bases). Deletions cut 2 bases from V and 1 base from J, with 8 bases between. The CDR3 loop spans 14 amino acids. CDR1 is LGHNA and CDR2 is YSLEER in the germline V gene.

This clone occurred a few times. This rearrangement joins TRBV30 to TRBJ1-1, with 7 bases matching TRBD1. The V gene end was trimmed by 4 bases and the J gene end by 4 bases; junction bases not matched to a gene: 6. Germline loops: CDR1 GTSNPN, CDR2 SVGIG (reference sequence). The CDR3 covers 13 residues. This CDR3 reads CAWILSGGTEAFF. In DNA form, the CDR3 reads TGTGCCTGGATTCTTTCAGGGGGCACTGAAGCTTTCTTT.

The J gene is TRBJ1-6, the V gene TRBV27; D possibly corresponds to TRBD1 (5 bases). Between the trimmed V and J ends, which lost 4 bases and 4 bases, there was a span of 11 bases. CDR3 size: 15 residues. Per the germline V gene, CDR1 is MNHEY and CDR2 is SMNVEV (reference sequence). The DNA for the CDR3 is TGTGCCAGCAGTTACGAGACAGTATATAATTCACCCCTCCACTTT. Residues: CASSYETVYNSPLHF.

The chain joins TRBV18 to TRBJ1-1, with D possibly matching TRBD1 (5 bases). Deletions cut 3 bases from V and 4 bases from J, with 18 bases between. Per the germline V gene, CDR1 is KGHSH and CDR2 is LQKENI. This CDR3 region has 16 residues. CDR3 sequence reads: CASSPQSQGLGTEAFF. In DNA form, the CDR3 reads TGTGCCAGCTCACCGCAATCCCAGGGTCTGGGCACTGAAGCTTTCTTT.

The CDR3 nucleotides read TGTGCCAGCAGCGCTCGCAGGGGGCCGGGGACAGATACGCAGTATTTT. Its translation is CASSARRGPGTDTQYF. The chain joins TRBV13 to TRBJ2-3; the match to TRBD1 covers 8 bases. The CDR3 is made up of 16 amino acids. Unmatched junction bases numbered 10, after V lost 5 bases and J lost 3 bases. CDR1 is PRHDT, CDR2 FYEKMQ, per germline (reference sequence).

The chain joins TRBV4-3 to TRBJ1-1; D call uncertain. CDR3 size: 16 residues. Germline V lookup: CDR1 LGHNA, CDR2 YSLEER. Trimming removed 0 bases at V and 3 bases at J, with 14 bases between. CDR3 nucleotide sequence: TGCGCCAGCAGCCAAGAACCGGGGAAAGTGTACACTGAAGCTTTCTTT. As protein: CASSQEPGKVYTEAFF.

The rearrangement joins TRBV5-6 to TRBJ2-3; 11 nucleotides align to TRBD2. The germline V gene has CDR1 SGHDT and CDR2 YYEEEE. The CDR3 covers 18 residues. With V trimmed by 2 bases and J by 2 bases, 10 bases remained unmatched. The CDR3 loop is CASSFRMGLADLTDTQYF. Here the CDR3 DNA reads TGTGCCAGCAGCTTTCGGATGGGACTAGCGGACCTCACAGATACGCAGTATTTT. Based on the CDR3 plus reference TRBV5-6 and TRBJ2-3, the full variable domain is DAGVTQSPTHLIKTRGQQVTLRCSPKSGHDTVSWYQQALGQGPQFIFQYYEEEERQRGNFPDRFSGHQFPNYSSELNVNALLLGDSALYLCASSFRMGLADLTDTQYFGPGTRLTVL.